The source of this T cell receptor beta chain is a study of cytomegalovirus exposure and HLA in healthy donors. Study-wide results and caveats: Per a prior analysis, the majority of TCR beta V segments were productive roughly 87% or roughly 30% of the time.

PCR involved 60 Vbeta and 13 Jbeta primers. The repertoire was sequenced with immunoSEQ multiplex PCR; TCRdb's copy has only in-frame clones and lacks some. The table records roughly 99,000 clones, under 80% of them present only once. The CDR3 is 13 residues long. Germline values: CDR1 MNHEY, CDR2 SVGAGI. V dropped 6 bases and J dropped 8 bases, with 16 bases sitting between them. All the people who gave samples were healthy bone marrow donors. When sampled, the donors appeared nominally healthy, though they likely had unrecorded immune exposures. This clone is a singleton in its sample. Antigen specificity is unknown.

This chain uses TRBV6-5 with TRBJ1-2; D gene unclear. The specimen was PBMCs. The source of this sequence is a male donor in good health and CMV-seronegative. The CDR3 nucleotides read TGTGCCAGCAGCCTGGACTGGACTGGGGGCTACACCTTC. It is translated as CASSLDWTGGYTF.